These T cell receptor beta chains were read from a single sample in a study of T cell responses to AZD1222 COVID-19 vaccine. The protocol was immunoSEQ multiplex PCR, while the TCRdb copy is restricted to in-frame clones and leaves out a portion. The sample has 99,000 or so clones, around nine tenths seen once; the top ten hold around 8.7%. The sample in question was peripheral blood, obtained on day 0 of AZD1222 vaccination. The receptors were sampled from an adult in good health. The CDR3 runs from the conserved cysteine through the conserved F or W. A D gene is named only where the DNA matches it firmly. Rows may omit the clone size; those that give it use once, few, many or a size class.

j_gene: TRBJ2-5
v_gene: TRBV2
abundance: .
d_gene: .
CDR3aa: CASNLGEQRETQYF
CDR3nt: TGTGCCAGTAATTTGGGGGAGCAGAGAGAGACCCAGTACTTC

j_gene: TRBJ2-3
v_gene: TRBV2
abundance: .
d_gene: .
CDR3aa: CASRRRGVEDTQYF
CDR3nt: TGTGCCAGCAGGAGAAGGGGAGTAGAAGATACGCAGTATTTT

j_gene: TRBJ1-1
v_gene: TRBV19
abundance: .
d_gene: TRBD1
CDR3aa: CASSRDRGGTEAFF
CDR3nt: TGTGCCAGTAGTAGGGACAGGGGTGGCACTGAAGCTTTCTTT

j_gene: TRBJ1-5
v_gene: TRBV19
abundance: .
d_gene: .
CDR3aa: CASSLEGTQNQPQHF
CDR3nt: TGTGCCAGTAGTCTTGAGGGTACGCAGAATCAGCCCCAGCATTTT

j_gene: TRBJ1-2
v_gene: TRBV6-5
abundance: .
d_gene: .
CDR3aa: CASHRQVDYGYTF
CDR3nt: TGTGCCAGCCACCGGCAGGTGGACTATGGCTACACCTTC

j_gene: TRBJ2-7
v_gene: TRBV12-2
abundance: .
d_gene: .
CDR3aa: CASRSQAVQYF
CDR3nt: TGTGCAAGTCGCTCGCAGGCGGTGCAGTACTTC

j_gene: TRBJ2-1
v_gene: TRBV5-6
abundance: .
d_gene: .
CDR3aa: CASSELGALNEQFF
CDR3nt: TGTGCCAGCAGCGAGCTGGGGGCTCTCAATGAGCAGTTCTTC

j_gene: TRBJ1-2
v_gene: TRBV27
abundance: .
d_gene: TRBD1
CDR3aa: CASSKTGYGYTF
CDR3nt: TGTGCCAGCAGCAAGACAGGGTATGGCTACACCTTC

j_gene: TRBJ1-1
v_gene: TRBV7-2
abundance: .
d_gene: TRBD1
CDR3aa: CASSLNRGTEAFF
CDR3nt: TGTGCCAGCAGCTTAAACAGGGGAACTGAAGCTTTCTTT

j_gene: TRBJ1-2
v_gene: TRBV6-5
abundance: .
d_gene: .
CDR3aa: CASTQGRKHGYTF
CDR3nt: TGTGCCAGCACTCAGGGGAGAAAGCATGGCTACACCTTC

j_gene: TRBJ1-1
v_gene: TRBV9
abundance: .
d_gene: TRBD1
CDR3aa: CASSVAQKVSAGGHGTEAFF
CDR3nt: TGTGCCAGCAGCGTAGCTCAAAAGGTTTCGGCAGGGGGTCACGGCACTGAAGCTTTCTTT

j_gene: TRBJ2-5
v_gene: TRBV3-1/TRBV3-2
abundance: .
d_gene: TRBD2
CDR3aa: CASSPYGLAGGETQYF
CDR3nt: TGTGCCAGCAGCCCATACGGACTAGCGGGAGGAGAGACCCAGTACTTC

j_gene: TRBJ2-6
v_gene: TRBV4-3
abundance: .
d_gene: .
CDR3aa: CASSQDMARGPTAGANVLTF
CDR3nt: TGCGCCAGCAGCCAAGATATGGCCAGGGGCCCCACAGCAGGGGCCAACGTCCTGACTTTC

j_gene: TRBJ2-3
v_gene: TRBV6-4
abundance: .
d_gene: .
CDR3aa: CASSDLAGTDTQYF
CDR3nt: TGTGCCAGCAGTGACCTCGCCGGGACAGATACGCAGTATTTT

j_gene: TRBJ1-2
v_gene: TRBV5-1
abundance: few
d_gene: .
CDR3aa: CASSLDPTGRSPGYTF
CDR3nt: TGCGCCAGCAGCTTGGACCCGACAGGTCGCTCTCCTGGCTACACCTTC

j_gene: TRBJ1-1
v_gene: TRBV2
abundance: once
d_gene: .
CDR3aa: CASTGRRLNTEAFF
CDR3nt: TGTGCCAGCACTGGTCGGCGGCTGAACACTGAAGCTTTCTTT

j_gene: TRBJ1-4
v_gene: TRBV4-3
abundance: .
d_gene: .
CDR3aa: CASSRGTENEKLFF
CDR3nt: TGCGCCAGCAGCCGAGGGACGGAGAATGAAAAACTGTTTTTT

j_gene: TRBJ2-2
v_gene: TRBV19
abundance: few
d_gene: TRBD2
CDR3aa: CASRRGANTGELFF
CDR3nt: TGTGCCAGTAGACGGGGGGCGAACACCGGGGAGCTGTTTTTT

j_gene: TRBJ2-5
v_gene: TRBV11-2
abundance: .
d_gene: TRBD1
CDR3aa: CASSSDRGGTQYF
CDR3nt: TGTGCCAGCAGCTCAGACAGGGGGGGGACCCAGTACTTC

j_gene: TRBJ2-7
v_gene: TRBV7-2
abundance: .
d_gene: .
CDR3aa: CASSLADRLNEQYF
CDR3nt: TGTGCCAGCAGCTTAGCCGACAGACTGAACGAGCAGTACTTC

j_gene: TRBJ2-2
v_gene: TRBV4-1
abundance: .
d_gene: TRBD2
CDR3aa: CASSHKLAGSNTGELFF
CDR3nt: TGCGCCAGCAGCCACAAACTAGCGGGGTCGAACACCGGGGAGCTGTTTTTT

j_gene: TRBJ2-7
v_gene: TRBV6-2/TRBV6-3
abundance: .
d_gene: TRBD2
CDR3aa: CASSYTKTSGRAYEQYF
CDR3nt: TGTGCCAGCAGTTACACTAAGACTAGCGGGAGGGCCTACGAGCAGTACTTC

j_gene: TRBJ2-7
v_gene: TRBV28
abundance: .
d_gene: TRBD2
CDR3aa: CASYEAGGSEQYF
CDR3nt: TGTGCCAGCTATGAGGCGGGAGGAAGCGAGCAGTACTTC

j_gene: TRBJ2-1
v_gene: TRBV27
abundance: .
d_gene: .
CDR3aa: CASSASRQAGEQFF
CDR3nt: TGTGCCAGCAGTGCTTCCCGACAGGCAGGTGAGCAGTTCTTC

j_gene: TRBJ2-1
v_gene: TRBV24-1
abundance: .
d_gene: .
CDR3aa: CATSDPGHRPRGQFF
CDR3nt: TGTGCCACCAGTGATCCGGGACACAGGCCCAGGGGGCAGTTCTTC

j_gene: TRBJ1-1
v_gene: TRBV28
abundance: .
d_gene: .
CDR3aa: CASSFDDNTEAFF
CDR3nt: TGTGCCAGCAGTTTTGACGATAACACTGAAGCTTTCTTT

j_gene: TRBJ1-1
v_gene: TRBV5-1
abundance: .
d_gene: TRBD1
CDR3aa: CASRVTGMNTEAFF
CDR3nt: TGCGCCAGCAGGGTGACAGGGATGAACACTGAAGCTTTCTTT

j_gene: TRBJ2-5
v_gene: TRBV28
abundance: .
d_gene: TRBD2
CDR3aa: CASSPPSAWGGVQETQYF
CDR3nt: TGTGCCAGCAGTCCACCGTCCGCGTGGGGGGGTGTCCAAGAGACCCAGTACTTC

j_gene: TRBJ1-2
v_gene: TRBV9
abundance: .
d_gene: .
CDR3aa: CASSVSQGRYGYTF
CDR3nt: TGTGCCAGCAGCGTCTCCCAGGGGCGATATGGCTACACCTTC

j_gene: TRBJ1-1
v_gene: TRBV9
abundance: .
d_gene: .
CDR3aa: CASSGGAGEVEFEAFF
CDR3nt: TGTGCCAGCAGTGGTGGGGCAGGGGAGGTGGAATTTGAAGCTTTCTTT

j_gene: TRBJ1-1
v_gene: TRBV29-1
abundance: .
d_gene: .
CDR3aa: CSAILTSNTEAFF
CDR3nt: TGCAGCGCCATACTAACTTCTAACACTGAAGCTTTCTTT

j_gene: TRBJ1-1
v_gene: TRBV29-1
abundance: .
d_gene: .
CDR3aa: CSVVARGWGNTEAFF
CDR3nt: TGCAGCGTTGTGGCCAGGGGATGGGGGAACACTGAAGCTTTCTTT

j_gene: TRBJ2-2
v_gene: TRBV10-1
abundance: .
d_gene: .
CDR3aa: CASSLTSIGELFF
CDR3nt: TGCGCCAGCAGCTTAACCTCGATCGGGGAGCTGTTTTTT

j_gene: TRBJ1-1
v_gene: TRBV5-6
abundance: .
d_gene: .
CDR3aa: CATTGWASSTNTEAFF
CDR3nt: TGTGCCACAACGGGTTGGGCCTCATCAACGAACACTGAAGCTTTCTTT

j_gene: TRBJ2-7
v_gene: TRBV19
abundance: .
d_gene: .
CDR3aa: CASSPARGPFSEQYF
CDR3nt: TGTGCCAGTAGCCCCGCTAGGGGTCCGTTCTCCGAGCAGTACTTC

j_gene: TRBJ2-5
v_gene: TRBV29-1
abundance: .
d_gene: TRBD1
CDR3aa: CSVGGTGIQETQYF
CDR3nt: TGCAGCGTTGGGGGGACAGGGATCCAAGAGACCCAGTACTTC

j_gene: TRBJ2-7
v_gene: TRBV29-1
abundance: .
d_gene: .
CDR3aa: CSVWGGAMYEQYF
CDR3nt: TGCAGCGTCTGGGGGGGGGCGATGTACGAGCAGTACTTC

j_gene: TRBJ1-2
v_gene: TRBV3-1/TRBV3-2
abundance: .
d_gene: .
CDR3aa: CASSQGAYGYTF
CDR3nt: TGTGCCAGCAGCCAAGGGGCTTATGGCTACACCTTC

j_gene: TRBJ1-2
v_gene: TRBV5-6
abundance: few
d_gene: .
CDR3aa: CASSPRGGGGYTF
CDR3nt: TGTGCCAGCAGCCCTCGAGGCGGGGGCGGCTACACCTTC

j_gene: TRBJ2-5
v_gene: TRBV7-2
abundance: .
d_gene: .
CDR3aa: CASSLDSSVETQYF
CDR3nt: TGTGCCAGCAGCTTAGACTCCTCGGTAGAGACCCAGTACTTC

j_gene: TRBJ1-4
v_gene: TRBV11-2
abundance: .
d_gene: .
CDR3aa: CASSLRSDNEKLFF
CDR3nt: TGTGCCAGCAGCTTAAGATCGGACAATGAAAAACTGTTTTTT

j_gene: TRBJ2-1
v_gene: TRBV28
abundance: .
d_gene: TRBD1
CDR3aa: CASSTYGTVMGNEQFF
CDR3nt: TGTGCCAGCAGCACTTACGGGACAGTCATGGGGAATGAGCAGTTCTTC

j_gene: TRBJ2-4
v_gene: TRBV19
abundance: .
d_gene: .
CDR3aa: CASSISGLTIQYF
CDR3nt: TGTGCCAGTAGTATCTCAGGGTTGACCATTCAGTACTTC

j_gene: TRBJ2-7
v_gene: TRBV4-2
abundance: .
d_gene: TRBD2
CDR3aa: CASSRAPGTSGGASYEQYF
CDR3nt: TGTGCCAGCAGCCGAGCTCCCGGGACTAGCGGGGGGGCATCCTACGAGCAGTACTTC

j_gene: TRBJ1-5
v_gene: TRBV5-1
abundance: .
d_gene: TRBD1
CDR3aa: CASSLGTGGQPQHF
CDR3nt: TGCGCCAGCAGCCTAGGGACAGGGGGGCAGCCCCAGCATTTT

j_gene: TRBJ2-3
v_gene: TRBV18
abundance: .
d_gene: TRBD1
CDR3aa: CASYAQGAFGTDTQYF
CDR3nt: TGTGCCAGCTATGCCCAGGGGGCGTTCGGCACAGATACGCAGTATTTT

j_gene: TRBJ2-3
v_gene: TRBV4-1
abundance: once
d_gene: .
CDR3aa: CASSQERLGADTQYF
CDR3nt: TGCGCCAGCAGCCAAGAGAGACTAGGAGCAGATACGCAGTATTTT

j_gene: TRBJ2-2
v_gene: TRBV7-8
abundance: .
d_gene: .
CDR3aa: CASSSTRSGGELFF
CDR3nt: TGTGCCAGCAGCTCGACGAGAAGTGGAGGGGAGCTGTTTTTT

j_gene: TRBJ1-5
v_gene: TRBV6-4
abundance: once
d_gene: .
CDR3aa: CASSDVVADKDQPQHF
CDR3nt: TGTGCCAGCAGTGACGTCGTGGCCGATAAAGATCAGCCCCAGCATTTT

j_gene: TRBJ2-7
v_gene: TRBV28
abundance: .
d_gene: .
CDR3aa: CASSSYYEQYF
CDR3nt: TGTGCCAGCAGCTCTTACTACGAGCAGTACTTC

j_gene: TRBJ2-7
v_gene: TRBV28
abundance: .
d_gene: .
CDR3aa: CASSLSRGAYEQYF
CDR3nt: TGTGCCAGCAGTTTATCACGGGGCGCCTACGAGCAGTACTTC

j_gene: TRBJ1-2
v_gene: TRBV27
abundance: .
d_gene: TRBD1
CDR3aa: CASRLTGGLHGYTF
CDR3nt: TGTGCCAGCAGGCTCACAGGGGGGCTCCATGGCTACACCTTC

j_gene: TRBJ2-1
v_gene: TRBV14
abundance: once
d_gene: TRBD1
CDR3aa: CASSRQGISNEQFF
CDR3nt: TGTGCCAGTTCGAGACAGGGGATCTCCAATGAGCAGTTCTTC

j_gene: TRBJ2-2
v_gene: TRBV11-3
abundance: .
d_gene: .
CDR3aa: CASSLKERVAATGELFF
CDR3nt: TGTGCCAGCAGCTTAAAGGAACGGGTCGCAGCCACCGGGGAGCTGTTTTTT